This T cell receptor beta chain stems from a study of vaccination effects on CD4 cells after COVID-19. Study details: Researchers obtained post-vaccine samples at a median of 72 days past the second dose.

Antigen-specific CD4+ T cell clonotypes were called by their expansion after viral peptide-pool culture in ViraFEST. Scientists isolated CD4+ T cells after an approximately ten-day culture period ended. BNT162b2 vaccine or mRNA-1273 vaccine was given to participants in two doses. The table came from immunoSEQ multiplex PCR; TCRdb's copy has only in-frame clones and leaves some out. The top ten hold about 1% of the sample, which has 70,000 to 95,000 clones, roughly 80% seen once. With respect to this clone: The antigen remains undetermined.

With 4 bases removed from V and 2 bases from J, the gap between germline ends came to 14 bases. The CDR3 covers 15 residues. CDR1 and CDR2 from the germline V gene are KGHSH and LQKENI. General study points: Late after vaccination, infection- and vaccine-induced clones showed marked clonal contraction.

This chain uses TRBV18 with TRBJ1-2; no clear D. Material: CD4+ T cells from PBMCs cultured with HCoV-OC43 spike peptides, obtained after COVID-19 vaccination. Subset defined: HCoV-OC43 spike overlapping peptide pool stimulation. This TCR derives from a human donor who received a COVID-19 vaccine. The CDR3 reads CASSRLQSGNYGYTF. For the CDR3, the DNA is TGTGCCAGCTCACGGCTTCAATCGGGGAACTATGGCTACACCTTC. Supplemented by reference TRBV18 and TRBJ1-2, the full variable domain reads NAGVMQNPRHLVRRRGQEARLRCSPMKGHSHVYWYRQLPEEGLKFMVYLQKENIIDESGMPKERFSAEFPKEGPSILRIQQVVRGDSAAYFCASSRLQSGNYGYTFGSGTRLTVV.